This TCR beta chain was sequenced for a study of blood T cell repertoires in COVID-19. Overall study: Samples taken during acute and convalescent COVID-19 were collected in the United States, Italy and Spain. The cDNA or gDNA used as material had been derived from T cells, B-cell-depleted T cells, or PBMCs.

The CDR3 totals 16 residues. Germline CDR1 SGDLS, CDR2 YYNGEE. V was shortened by 6 bases and J by 0 bases, with 18 bases between the two germline ends. Per the authors' pipeline: Reference gene primer amplification yielded estimated nucleated cell counts. Generated by immunoSEQ multiplex PCR, the TCRdb table keeps only in-frame clones and is missing some. The DNA was the basis for D and trimming; V, J and clone size are from that table. The sample has some 190,000 clones, 80% seen once. Participant reports of clinical history set cohort assignment. The V and J genes are TRBV9 and TRBJ1-1; a weak D match, TRBD1 (5 bases). The source of this sequence is a man in his 60s who had been exposed to COVID-19. Sequenced: PBMCs or T cells enriched from blood (not recorded which). The CDR3 nucleotides are TGTGCCAGCACCGCCACAGGATCCTATATGAACACTGAAGCTTTCTTT. Translating gives CASTATGSYMNTEAFF.